This T cell receptor (beta chain) was documented in a study of shared clonotypes between healthy human individuals (TCRdb year 2020). Study-level background: The cohort comprised a couple of women and a few men aged 18 to 49 years. To estimate repertoire size and how much clonotype sharing occurs between individuals, the study deeply sequenced the blood TCR repertoires of about 5 healthy adults. Per donor, three plates each were used for CD4 naive and CD4 memory, two for CD8 naive, and one for CD8 memory. To increase sequencing depth and limit assay-specific biases, TCR repertoire library preparation and sequencing were carried out by different laboratories using diverse techniques. Each donor's leukapheresis produced roughly between about 0.9 and 9.5 billion PBMCs. Study-wide conclusions, independent of this receptor: Because the study included a small number of donors, the genetic and exposure-history diversity represented was limited. Only blood was sampled, and tissue TCR repertoires likely differ from those in blood. Larger estimated clonotype richness was generally found for naive subsets than for memory subsets. Pairwise subsampling indicated that sequencing depth was expected to affect the degree of clonotype sharing among donors. Even with the large sequencing depth, rarefaction of the sorted-subset datasets indicated that sequencing was incomplete. Compared with non-shared clonotypes, the clonotypes found in all four sorted-subset donors had higher generation probabilities. Sharing across several donors was observed for approximately 4.6% of naive CD4, less than 4% of naive CD8, roughly 2.3% of memory CD4, and roughly 0.4% of memory CD8 clonotypes.

Looking up the germline V gene yields CDR1 MNHEY and CDR2 SVGAGI. The CDR3 has 13 amino acids, counting the end cysteine and phenylalanine. Kept here is only the CDR3 DNA, which spans 39 bases and is read in frame from base 1. Trimming costs V 6 bases and J 5 bases, and their ends lie 13 bases apart. Using the deep immunoSEQ assay, TCR CDR3 regions were amplified from genomic DNA by multiplex PCR. Genomic DNA extracted from each cell subset was distributed evenly over all wells of several immunoSEQ 96-well plates, and each plate served as one replicate. For sorted subsets, approximately 190 ng of genomic DNA, equivalent to tens of thousands of T cell genomes, went into each replicate PCR. Purified libraries were measured with a Qubit 3.0 fluorometer, size-checked on a Bioanalyzer 2100, and measured again with the KAPA Library Quantification kit. Every immunoSEQ 96-well plate was sequenced on a dedicated single-read 150-cycle Illumina NextSeq 550 flow cell. Concerning the study's data processing: Because only junctional sequences without quality scores were contained in the immunoSEQ output, filtering matching that applied to full-length reads could not be performed. Sequences were annotated with PyIR, a Python wrapper for IgBLAST v1.9, using IMGT germline references to assign V/J genes and CDR3. Reads with weak V/J assignments (E-value above 1e-6), missing CDR3, stop codons, out-of-frame junctions, or ambiguous translated residues were removed. V3J clonotypes were defined by identical inferred V gene, J gene, and CDR3 amino acid sequence. The percentage overlap between two repertoires was calculated by dividing the number of shared unique clonotypes by the size of the smaller repertoire. RTK rarefaction, the Chao1 estimator, and Recon v2.1 estimates of unobserved clonotypes were used to assess repertoire richness. OLGA was used to compute generation probabilities for all TCRbeta clonotypes that the gDNA method yielded from several donors. Not all clones reach the TCRdb copy of this immuneACCESS table, which keeps in-frame sequences only. Checked studies attribute under half of the gap to unresolved V genes and leave the rest unexplained. D and trimming were read from the DNA, whereas the V and J calls and clone size are those reported in that table. The sample table contains a few million clones; only one count was recorded for roughly 92% of them. The ten largest clones capture around 0.15% of the sample.

The donors were healthy, HIV-negative adults with no recently reported acute infections or vaccinations. Only Caucasian adults living in Nashville, Tennessee, USA were represented among the donors. CD4+ T cells were enriched through magnetic negative selection, after which naive cells were positively selected on CD45RA and the remaining negative fraction served as the memory subset. Blood was obtained by leukapheresis, after which PBMCs were separated by Ficoll-Histopaque density gradient centrifugation and cryopreserved in liquid nitrogen vapor phase. Analytical flow cytometry was used to check the purity and quantity of each magnetically sorted T cell population. Each sorted fraction had its genomic DNA isolated and then quantified by UV absorbance on a Nanodrop 2000c. Points on this clone: The antigen it binds to is not known. Base qualities are not provided; no much larger clone lies one nucleotide away.

Sequencing was carried out using naive CD4+ T cells sorted from blood. Per the publication, the cell subset or site label means: CD45RA+ positively selected. The sequence was collected from a man between 18 and 35 years old in good health. The chain employs TRBV6-5 and TRBJ2-5; the D gene cannot be named for sure. The CDR3: CASRPGNLETQYF. The sequenced DNA: TGTGCCAGCAGGCCGGGTAACTTGGAGACCCAGTACTTC.